The 23 T cell receptor beta chains below come from one sample, sequenced in a study of spatial heterogeneity in lung cancer. Time point denoted: blood at routine non-recurrence follow-up after resection. From tumor, nontumor lung or frozen PBMC, whole RNA was taken unsorted for sequencing. TCRdb reanalysed the 5' RACE reads using MiXCR and keeps one entry per CDR3 protein. The sample lists around 120,000 distinct CDR3 sequences; less than 15% were seen once. This specimen consisted of PBMCs, obtained at follow-up. Receptors originate from a male donor with early-stage non-small cell lung cancer.

There are many counts of this clonotype. V usage is TRBV9 and J usage is TRBJ1-3, with D perhaps TRBD1 (5 bases). CDR3 length: 15 amino acids. Germline V gives CDR1 SGDLS, CDR2 YYNGEE. Trimming stripped 0 bases from V and 1 base from J, with 8 bases between. This chain's CDR3 is CASSVGGQSGNTIYF. For the CDR3, the DNA is TGTGCCAGCAGCGTAGGGGGCCAGTCTGGAAACACCATATATTTT.

The rearrangement joins TRBV5-1 to TRBJ2-5; D is unresolved. This CDR3 region has 13 residues. V gave up 2 bases and J gave up 1 base, with 6 bases separating them. Germline values: CDR1 SGHRS, CDR2 YFSETQ. The CDR3 spells CASSLPTQETQYF. The CDR3, as DNA: TGCGCCAGCAGCTTACCAACCCAAGAGACCCAGTACTTC.

The rearrangement links TRBV24-1 to TRBJ1-3; tentatively, D is TRBD1 (6 bases). With 9 bases removed from V and 0 bases from J, the gap between germline ends came to 8 bases. The germline CDR1 and CDR2 sequences are KGHDR and SFDVKD. This CDR3 contains 13 residues. Written as DNA, the CDR3 is TGTGCCACCCGGGACACCTCTGGAAACACCATATATTTT. It encodes CATRDTSGNTIYF.

This clonotype was seen more than once but under ten times. The chain is built from TRBV6-1 and TRBJ1-6, with D perhaps matching TRBD1 (5 bases). CDR3 length: 12 residues. V lost 10 bases and J 9 bases, leaving 13 bases between the germline ends. Germline V gene data show CDR1 as MNHNS and CDR2 as SASEGT. CDR3: CATVGGGSPLHF. CDR3 bases: TGTGCCACCGTGGGGGGTGGTTCACCCCTCCACTTT.

The CDR3 DNA follows: TGCGCCAGCAGACAGGGAGCCGGGGAGCTGTTTTTT. This codes for CASRQGAGELFF. The chain is built from TRBV10-2 and TRBJ2-2; D possibly corresponds to TRBD1 (6 bases). V shed 6 bases and J shed 6 bases, with 8 bases lying between them. The CDR3 extends over 12 amino acids. The germline CDR1 and CDR2 sequences are WSHSY and SAAADI.

A word on this clonotype: Being one base from a much bigger clone, this may be a read error. CDR3 nucleotide sequence: TGTGCCAGCAGCGTAGGAGGGGGCAATTCACCCCTCCACTTT. This translates into CASSVGGGNSPLHF. The chain joins TRBV9 to TRBJ1-6; 7 bases line up with TRBD1. Germline CDR1 and CDR2: SGDLS and YYNGEE. The V gene end was trimmed by 0 bases and the J gene end by 7 bases; junction bases not matched to a gene: 1. The CDR3 is 14 amino acids.

The rearrangement links TRBV4-2 to TRBJ2-3; tentatively, D is TRBD1 (5 bases). Germline CDR1 LGHNA, CDR2 YNFKEQ. Trimming pared 1 base from V and 2 bases from J, leaving 13 bases between. This CDR3 comprises 16 residues. CDR3 coding DNA: TGTGCCAGCAGCCAAGGGAGAGCAGGGATCACAGATACGCAGTATTTT. It translates to CASSQGRAGITDTQYF.

The rearrangement links TRBV7-9 to TRBJ1-3; D is possibly TRBD1 (6 bases). CDR1 and CDR2 from the germline V gene are SEHNR and FQNEAQ (reference sequence). V gave up 5 bases and J gave up 9 bases, with 14 bases separating them. The CDR3 runs 13 residues. The CDR3 bases are TGTGCCAGCAGCCCCCAGGGGCCAGCCACCATATATTTT. This gives the protein CASSPQGPATIYF.

The V call is TRBV9, the J call TRBJ2-7, with D perhaps matching TRBD1 (6 bases). The V and J ends lost 8 bases and 5 bases respectively, with 14 bases between them. Germline V gene data show CDR1 as SGDLS and CDR2 as YYNGEE. The CDR3 runs 12 residues. CDR3 sequence (DNA): TGTGCCAGTTCCACAGGGTTGAACGAGCAGTACTTC. Its translation is CASSTGLNEQYF.

The chain is built from TRBV7-2 and TRBJ2-5; possibly TRBD2 for D (6 bases). Trimming cost V 1 base and J 2 bases, with 11 bases left between them. Germline CDR1 is SGHTA and CDR2 is FQGNSA. The CDR3 has 15 amino acids. The CDR3, as DNA: TGTGCCAGCAGCTTAGTTTGGGACTCTCAAGAGACCCAGTACTTC. The encoded protein is CASSLVWDSQETQYF.

The chain is built from TRBV29-1 and TRBJ2-1; 11 bases match TRBD2. This CDR3 contains 14 residues. Germline CDR1 reads SQVTM; CDR2 reads ANQGSEA. Germline trimming cut 5 bases from V and 4 bases from J; bases unmatched to any gene: 4. CDR3 sequence reads: CSVPTSGRYNEQFF. The CDR3 DNA reads as TGCAGCGTTCCCACTAGCGGGAGATACAATGAGCAGTTCTTC.

This clonotype has only a few counts. V gene TRBV2 combines with J gene TRBJ2-7, with 7 bases that match TRBD2. Germline CDR1 SNHLY, CDR2 FYNNEI. The CDR3 totals 13 residues. With V trimmed by 4 bases and J by 2 bases, 2 bases remained unmatched. CDR3 region: CASSGLAAYEQYF. The CDR3, as DNA: TGTGCCAGCAGTGGGCTAGCGGCCTACGAGCAGTACTTC.

This clonotype turned up a few times. This chain joins TRBV20-1 and TRBJ2-7; D is unresolved. Germline V gives CDR1 DFQATT, CDR2 SNEGSKA (reference sequence). CDR3 length equals 11 residues. V was trimmed by 0 bases and J by 7 bases, leaving 7 bases between them. The chain's CDR3 is CSARDFREQYF. The CDR3 DNA reads TGCAGTGCTAGAGATTTCAGGGAGCAGTACTTC.

This clonotype was seen more than once but under ten times. The chain carries TRBV6-5 and TRBJ1-6; D gene ambiguous. CDR1 and CDR2 from the germline V gene are MNHEY and SVGAGI. This CDR3 contains 15 residues. The ends were cut back, 3 bases at V and 13 bases at J, with 19 bases in the middle. This CDR3 reads CASSYSGNPTPPLHF. CDR3 nucleotides: TGTGCCAGCAGTTATTCCGGGAACCCAACGCCCCCCCTCCACTTT.

This sequence joins TRBV4-3 and TRBJ1-2; D is unclear. V dropped 3 bases and J dropped 0 bases, with 5 bases sitting between them. Germline assignment: CDR1 LGHNA and CDR2 YSLEER. The CDR3 is made up of 13 amino acids. The CDR3 reads CASSHKANYGYTF. The CDR3 region has the DNA TGCGCCAGCAGCCATAAGGCTAACTATGGCTACACCTTC.

V is TRBV10-2 and J is TRBJ2-1; 15 nucleotides match TRBD2. The CDR3 has 15 amino acids. In germline, CDR1 is WSHSY, CDR2 SAAADI. V was pared by 3 bases and J by 9 bases, with 3 bases of the junction left unmatched. The CDR3 DNA reads as TGCGCCAGCAGTGAAGGACTAGCGGGGGGGCCTGAGCAGTTCTTC. This encodes CASSEGLAGGPEQFF.

This sequence joins TRBV18 and TRBJ1-4; tentative D call: TRBD1 (5 bases). V lost 3 bases to trimming and J lost 8 bases, with 13 bases between them. The germline V gene has CDR1 KGHSH and CDR2 LQKENI. The CDR3 runs to 14 residues. The CDR3 reads CASSPPGGREKLFF. The DNA of the CDR3 is TGTGCCAGCTCACCCCCCGGGGGACGGGAAAAACTGTTTTTT.

A single count supports this clonotype. The chain couples TRBV20-1 to TRBJ2-7; D is possibly TRBD1 (6 bases). The germline V and J ends were trimmed by 3 bases and 5 bases, with 17 bases remaining between them. The CDR3 totals 14 residues. In germline, CDR1 is DFQATT, CDR2 SNEGSKA (reference sequence). Here the CDR3 reads CSASGDMRKHEQYF. DNA of the CDR3: TGCAGTGCTAGTGGGGACATGCGAAAACACGAGCAGTACTTC.

The genes are TRBV11-2 and TRBJ2-7, with 9 nucleotides matching TRBD1. Germline CDR1 reads SGHAT; CDR2 reads FQNNGV. The CDR3 is 18 amino acids. V dropped 5 bases and J dropped 2; count of bases not matched to a gene: 16. The CDR3 reads CASSTIRRTGESPYEQYF. The CDR3 bases are TGTGCCAGCAGCACAATAAGAAGGACAGGGGAATCCCCCTACGAGCAGTACTTC.

This clonotype was detected many times. This sequence joins TRBV29-1 and TRBJ2-5; 7 nucleotides align to TRBD2. Germline V gene lookup returns CDR1 SQVTM and CDR2 ANQGSEA. The ends lost 3 bases at V and 3 bases at J; junction bases unmatched: 1. The CDR3 is 12 amino acids. CDR3 coding DNA: TGCAGCGTTGAGAGCGGGGAAGAGACCCAGTACTTC. As protein: CSVESGEETQYF.

The chain carries TRBV21-1 and TRBJ2-2; the table's D call of TRBD1 was not tested on the DNA. TRBV21-1 is deemed a pseudogene. The CDR3 is 17 residues long. This CDR3 reads CASSPVEGKDEDGELFF. The CDR3 nucleotides are TGTGCCAGCAGCCCCGTCGAGGGGAAAGACGAGGACGGGGAGCTGTTTTTT.

This clonotype was seen more than once but under ten times. J is TRBJ2-5 and V is TRBV7-8; 8 bases agree with TRBD1. The CDR3 is 15 residues long. The ends lost 5 bases at V and 2 bases at J; junction bases unmatched: 7. Germline loops: CDR1 SGHVS, CDR2 FQNEAQ. In DNA form, the CDR3 reads TGTGCCAGCAGCCTGTTCTGGACAGGGCAAGAGACCCAGTACTTC. Translated, it gives CASSLFWTGQETQYF.

J is TRBJ1-6 and V is TRBV20-1, with a possible D match to TRBD1 (6 bases). CDR1 DFQATT and CDR2 SNEGSKA come from the germline V gene (reference sequence). The CDR3 extends over 19 amino acids. Trimming took 6 bases from V and 1 from J, leaving 25 bases between them. CDR3 amino acids: CSAPGGRGAVGSYNSPLHF. Written as DNA, the CDR3 is TGCAGTGCCCCCGGGGGCCGGGGGGCAGTAGGGTCCTATAATTCACCCCTCCACTTT.